This T cell receptor (beta chain) derives from a study of CD8+ T cells in alopecia areata. Extracted RNA was reverse transcribed, and the resulting cDNA served as sequencing template. The protocol was immunoSEQ multiplex PCR, while the TCRdb copy is restricted to in-frame clones and leaves out a portion. The sample records under 40,000 clones, around half being singletons. The ends were cut back, 2 bases at V and 7 bases at J, with 5 bases in the middle. The length of the CDR3 is 11 residues. Germline assignment: CDR1 MNHNY and CDR2 SVGAGI (reference sequence). For roughly 5 patients, CD4+ cells were sorted into CD25+CD127- cells. As part of sample collection, lesional scalp punch biopsies and peripheral blood were taken from alopecia areata patients.

Material for sequencing was CD4+ Tregs sorted from blood. The TCR was taken from a human donor with alopecia areata. V gene TRBV6-6 combines with J gene TRBJ1-1; D remains unclear. In DNA, the CDR3 is TGTGCCAGCAGTTACCCAGGTGAAGCTTTCTTT. Protein: CASSYPGEAFF.